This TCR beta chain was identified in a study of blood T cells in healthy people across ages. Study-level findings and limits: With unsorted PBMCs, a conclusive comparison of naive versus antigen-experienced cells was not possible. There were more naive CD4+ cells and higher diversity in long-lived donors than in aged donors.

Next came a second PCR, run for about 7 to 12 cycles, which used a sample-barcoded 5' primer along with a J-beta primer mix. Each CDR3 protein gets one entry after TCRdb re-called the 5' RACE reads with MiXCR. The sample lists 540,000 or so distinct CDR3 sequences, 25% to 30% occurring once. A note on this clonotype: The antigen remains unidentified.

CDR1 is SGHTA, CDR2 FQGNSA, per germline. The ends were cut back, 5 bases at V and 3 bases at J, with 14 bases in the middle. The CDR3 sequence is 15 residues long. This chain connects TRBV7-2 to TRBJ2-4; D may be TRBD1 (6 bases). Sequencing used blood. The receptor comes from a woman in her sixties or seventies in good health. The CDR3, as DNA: TGTGCCAGCAGCGGGGGCCGGGAAGGCAAAAACATTCAGTACTTC. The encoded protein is CASSGGREGKNIQYF.